These 21 T cell receptor beta chains came from one sample sequenced in a study of OX40 agonist ivuxolimab in advanced cancers. Repertoires were generated with immunoSEQ multiplex PCR, while TCRdb's copy carries only in-frame clones and drops some. The sample consists of more than 60,000 clones, approximately 94% of them appearing once. Sequencing was performed on CD4+ or CD8+ T cells sorted from blood, taken in a trial of the OX40 agonist ivuxolimab. These TCRs come from an adult with an advanced solid tumor such as melanoma, head and neck, liver or kidney cancer.

V is TRBV29-1 and J is TRBJ1-5; D gene unclear. V was shortened by 5 bases and J by 0 bases, with 11 bases between the two germline ends. The germline CDR1 and CDR2 sequences are SQVTM and ANQGSEA. The CDR3 totals 14 residues. DNA for the CDR3: TGCAGCGTTTTGTTAAGAGATAGCAATCAGCCCCAGCATTTT. It encodes CSVLLRDSNQPQHF.

The rearrangement uses TRBV30 and TRBJ1-1; no clear D. The V end was cut by 4 bases, the J end by 3 bases, with 9 bases between. The CDR3 has 12 amino acids. The germline V gene has CDR1 GTSNPN and CDR2 SVGIG (reference sequence). The CDR3 is CAWKRLDTEAFF. The CDR3 DNA reads as TGTGCCTGGAAACGTCTGGACACTGAAGCTTTCTTT.

The J gene is TRBJ2-3, the V gene TRBV9, with 10 bases matching TRBD1. V shed 4 bases and J 1 base; nucleotides not matched to a gene: 9. The CDR3 consists of 17 residues. Germline CDR1 reads SGDLS; CDR2 reads YYNGEE. CDR3 sequence: CASSSPAGTGGTDTQYF. In DNA form, the CDR3 reads TGTGCCAGCAGCTCCCCGGCCGGGACAGGGGGCACAGATACGCAGTATTTT.

J is TRBJ1-1 and V is TRBV4-3; 7 nucleotides line up with TRBD1. Germline lookup yields CDR1 LGHNA and CDR2 YSLEER. Germline trimming cut 4 bases from V and 2 bases from J; bases unmatched to any gene: 1. CDR3 length: 13 residues. CDR3 coding DNA: TGCGCCAGCAGCCGGGACAGCAACACTGAAGCTTTCTTT. It encodes CASSRDSNTEAFF.

The chain combines TRBV11-2 with TRBJ2-5; maybe TRBD1 (5 bases). Germline CDR1 and CDR2: SGHAT and FQNNGV. The CDR3 length is 15 residues. Trimming took 0 bases from V and 5 from J, leaving 13 bases between them. The CDR3 nucleotides are TGTGCCAGCAGCTTAGATCTGGGGCGCAGGGAGACCCAGTACTTC. It specifies CASSLDLGRRETQYF.

In its sample, this clone was seen once. The V gene is TRBV2, the J gene TRBJ2-1, with unresolved D. Germline CDR1 reads SNHLY; CDR2 reads FYNNEI. The CDR3 spans 15 residues. The V end lost 1 base, the J end lost 0 bases, and 7 bases lay between the germline ends. As DNA, the CDR3 is TGTGCCAGCAGTGAAGGGGCGAGCTCCTACAATGAGCAGTTCTTC. Amino acids: CASSEGASSYNEQFF. Using reference TRBV2 and TRBJ2-1 for the parts outside the CDR3, the full variable domain is EPEVTQTPSHQVTQMGQEVILRCVPISNHLYFYWYRQILGQKVEFLVSFYNNEISEKSEIFDDQFSVERPDGSNFTLKIRSTKLEDSAMYFCASSEGASSYNEQFFGPGTRLTVL.

The chain links TRBV13 to TRBJ1-6; perhaps TRBD1 as D (6 bases). The germline CDR1 and CDR2 sequences are PRHDT and FYEKMQ (reference sequence). The germline V and J ends were trimmed by 3 bases and 17 bases, with 11 bases remaining between them. The CDR3 loop spans 11 amino acids. The CDR3 nucleotides are TGTGCCAGCAGCTTGAACAGGGAAATCCACTTT. It yields the protein CASSLNREIHF.

In nucleotides, the CDR3 is TGTGCCAGCAGCTTAGGGGCGGGGGCCAAAAACATTCAGTACTTC. Encoded protein: CASSLGAGAKNIQYF. J is TRBJ2-4 and V is TRBV11-2; perhaps TRBD2 as D (6 bases). This CDR3 contains 15 residues. The germline V gene encodes CDR1 SGHAT and CDR2 FQNNGV. Trimming took 1 base from V and 1 from J, leaving 8 bases between them.

The rearrangement links TRBV27 to TRBJ1-1; maybe TRBD1 (5 bases). CDR1 and CDR2 (germline): MNHEY, SMNVEV (reference sequence). There are 12 residues in the CDR3. V dropped 10 bases and J dropped 4 bases, with 13 bases sitting between them. The CDR3, as DNA: TGTGCCACCAAGCGGGGGTCCACTGAAGCTTTCTTT. As protein: CATKRGSTEAFF.

The rearrangement uses TRBV5-4 and TRBJ2-2; a possible D gene is TRBD2 (6 bases). The germline V gene has CDR1 SGHNT and CDR2 YYREEE (reference sequence). Trimming shortened V by 0 bases and J by 6 bases, and 9 bases separated the two germline ends. This CDR3 is 14 amino acids long. CDR3 coding DNA: TGTGCCAGCAGCTTGGGGGGGGACCCCGGGGAGCTGTTTTTT. Its translation: CASSLGGDPGELFF.

CDR3 in DNA: TGTGCCAGCATCGGTCCGGAGACCCAGTACTTC. Protein: CASIGPETQYF. J is TRBJ2-5 and V is TRBV7-9; no reliable D call. The germline V and J ends were trimmed by 7 bases and 5 bases, with 8 bases remaining between them. CDR1 SEHNR and CDR2 FQNEAQ come from the germline V gene (reference sequence). The CDR3 has 11 residues. The full variable domain, rest sourced from reference TRBV7-9 and TRBJ2-5, is DTGVSQNPRHKITKRGQNVTFRCDPISEHNRLYWYRQTLGQGPEFLTYFQNEAQLEKSRLLSDRFSAERPKGSFSTLEIQRTEQGDSAMYLCASIGPETQYFGPGTRLLVL.

The chain couples TRBV7-9 to TRBJ2-7; maybe TRBD1 (6 bases). V lost 8 bases, J lost 0 bases, and 23 bases lay in between. The germline V gene has CDR1 SEHNR and CDR2 FQNEAQ (reference sequence). CDR3 length: 17 amino acids. The CDR3 region is CASGNSGRTVNSYEQYF. In DNA, the CDR3 is TGTGCCAGCGGCAATTCTGGCAGGACAGTGAACTCCTACGAGCAGTACTTC.

The chain recombines TRBV11-2 with TRBJ1-3; 7 bases align to TRBD1. Germline V CDR1 and CDR2: SGHAT, FQNNGV. V lost 1 base and J lost 3; bases outside the gene matches: 3. This CDR3 comprises 15 residues. The chain's CDR3 is CASSLAPGGGNTIYF. CDR3 DNA: TGTGCCAGCAGCTTAGCTCCAGGGGGTGGAAACACCATATATTTT.

This clone was counted a single time. The V call is TRBV14, the J call TRBJ1-2; TRBD1 aligns across 7 bases. V was clipped by 2 bases and J by 2 bases; unmatched bases: 2. This CDR3 spans 14 amino acids. In germline, CDR1 is SGHDN, CDR2 FVKESK. CDR3 in amino acids: CASSQQQGNYGYTF. In nucleotides, the CDR3 is TGTGCCAGCAGCCAACAACAGGGGAACTATGGCTACACCTTC.

The V call is TRBV10-3, the J call TRBJ1-5; 10 nucleotides match TRBD1. From germline, CDR1 is ENHRY and CDR2 SYGVKD. V lost 3 bases and J lost 6; bases outside the gene matches: 11. This CDR3 contains 17 residues. CDR3 region: CAISDPTGGGEGQPQHF. CDR3 in DNA: TGTGCCATCAGTGATCCGACAGGGGGCGGGGAGGGTCAGCCCCAGCATTTT.

The chain has TRBV18 and TRBJ1-5; maybe TRBD1 (5 bases). V dropped 0 bases and J dropped 1 base, with 10 bases sitting between them. The CDR3 spans 16 residues. Germline loops: CDR1 KGHSH, CDR2 LQKENI. The CDR3 loop is CASSPPDSQSNQPQHF. The CDR3 region has the DNA TGTGCCAGCTCACCACCAGACAGTCAAAGCAATCAGCCCCAGCATTTT.

V and J are TRBV5-4 and TRBJ2-7; D gene ambiguous. V was cut by 4 bases and J by 6 bases, with 8 bases left in between. Germline CDR1 and CDR2: SGHNT and YYREEE (reference sequence). The CDR3 is made up of 11 amino acids. The CDR3, as DNA: TGTGCCAGCAGCCTAGTAAGCGAGCAGTACTTC. Translating it yields CASSLVSEQYF.

The genes are TRBV19 and TRBJ1-1; D not resolved. Germline CDR1 reads LNHDA; CDR2 reads SQIVND (reference sequence). The CDR3 runs 12 residues. Trimming took 5 bases from V and 6 from J, leaving 10 bases between them. The CDR3 loop is CASSPRVAEAFF. Here the CDR3 DNA reads TGTGCCAGTAGTCCGCGGGTGGCTGAAGCTTTCTTT.

V usage is TRBV4-1 and J usage is TRBJ2-1; D perhaps matches TRBD2 (6 bases). This CDR3 spans 17 amino acids. Trimming removed 0 bases at V and 4 bases at J, with 16 bases between. CDR1 and CDR2 from the germline V gene are MGHRA and YSYEKL. CDR3 sequence (DNA): TGCGCCAGCAGCCAAGACGGGACGGGAGCTGGGTACAATGAGCAGTTCTTC. This translates into CASSQDGTGAGYNEQFF.

This chain connects TRBV5-1 to TRBJ2-7; 10 bases are a match to TRBD1. In germline, CDR1 is SGHRS, CDR2 YFSETQ. This CDR3 has 16 amino acids. J gave up 4 bases and V 4 bases, and 11 bases lay outside the gene matches. The CDR3: CASSPGQGILRYEQYF. The CDR3 bases are TGCGCCAGCAGCCCGGGACAGGGGATTTTAAGGTACGAGCAGTACTTC.

The chain recombines TRBV19 with TRBJ2-1; the D is unclear. The CDR3 has 16 residues. The V and J ends lost 5 bases and 5 bases respectively, with 19 bases between them. Germline V gene lookup returns CDR1 LNHDA and CDR2 SQIVND (reference sequence). For the CDR3, the DNA is TGTGCCAGTAGTCCCCCCGGTCGATGGTGGGACAATGAGCAGTTCTTC. It specifies CASSPPGRWWDNEQFF.